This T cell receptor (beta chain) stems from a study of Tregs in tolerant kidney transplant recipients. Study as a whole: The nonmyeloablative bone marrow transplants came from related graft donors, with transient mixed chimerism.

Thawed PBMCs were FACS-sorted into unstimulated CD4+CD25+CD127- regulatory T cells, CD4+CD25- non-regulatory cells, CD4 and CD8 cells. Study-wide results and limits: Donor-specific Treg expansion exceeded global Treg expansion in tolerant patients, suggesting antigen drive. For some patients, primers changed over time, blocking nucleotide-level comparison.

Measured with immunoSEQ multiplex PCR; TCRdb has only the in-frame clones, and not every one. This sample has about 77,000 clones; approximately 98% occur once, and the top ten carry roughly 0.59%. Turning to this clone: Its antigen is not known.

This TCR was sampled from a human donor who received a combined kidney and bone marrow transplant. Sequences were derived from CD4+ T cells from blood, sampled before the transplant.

The CDR3 region has the DNA TGTGCCAGCAGCTCCCCGGGACAGGGCAAGACCCAGTACTTC. Its translation: CASSSPGQGKTQYF. The V call is TRBV7-9, the J call TRBJ2-5; 9 bases are shared with TRBD1. The germline V gene has CDR1 SEHNR and CDR2 FQNEAQ (reference sequence). The CDR3 covers 14 residues. V lost 4 bases and J lost 6; bases outside the gene matches: 6.